This passage covers 24 T cell receptor beta chains from one sample sequenced in a study of blood T cell repertoires in COVID-19. Method: immunoSEQ multiplex PCR; TCRdb's copy keeps in-frame clones and lacks some. The repertoire holds 150,000 to 200,000 clones, just over 85% seen once, with roughly 8.9% in the top ten. Sequencing input: PBMCs or T cells enriched from blood (not recorded which). The receptor source for this set is a woman younger than 30 who had recovered from COVID-19.

This chain uses TRBV28 with TRBJ1-6; D gene uncertain. This CDR3 is 12 amino acids long. V lost 1 base and J 10 bases, leaving 5 bases between the germline ends. Germline V gives CDR1 MDHEN, CDR2 SYDVKM. The chain's CDR3 is CASSLSPSPLHF. CDR3 sequence (DNA): TGTGCCAGCAGTTTATCCCCATCACCCCTCCACTTT.

The CDR3 DNA reads TGCGCCAGCAGCCACGGATTCGGGGGGCCTGGAGCCGGGGAGCTGTTTTTT. Protein sequence: CASSHGFGGPGAGELFF. The V call is TRBV4-3, the J call TRBJ2-2, with D possibly TRBD2 on 7 matching bases. The ends were cut back, 3 bases at V and 6 bases at J, with 20 bases in the middle. The CDR3 is made up of 17 amino acids. Germline values: CDR1 LGHNA, CDR2 YSLEER.

The chain carries TRBV28 and TRBJ2-7; possibly TRBD2 for D (6 bases). Germline CDR1 reads MDHEN; CDR2 reads SYDVKM. This CDR3 is built from 18 residues. V was clipped by 4 bases and J by 0 bases, with 22 bases between them. CDR3 DNA: TGTGCCAGCAGTTGGAAACCTCTCCGGGACGGGAGCTCCTACGAGCAGTACTTC. This translates into CASSWKPLRDGSSYEQYF.

This clone occurred a few times. The J gene is TRBJ1-6, the V gene TRBV4-1, with 8 bases fitting TRBD1. The CDR3 is 15 amino acids. After removal of 6 bases from V and 5 bases from J, the junction contained 6 bases not matched to a gene. Per germline, CDR1 MGHRA and CDR2 YSYEKL. CDR3 sequence reads: CASRPGTGDNSPLHF. CDR3 DNA: TGCGCCAGCAGACCCGGGACAGGAGATAATTCACCCCTCCACTTT.

This rearrangement joins TRBV14 to TRBJ1-2; weak D call: TRBD1 (5 bases). Germline CDR1 SGHDN, CDR2 FVKESK. The ends were cut back, 1 base at V and 3 bases at J, with 9 bases in the middle. The CDR3 extends over 14 amino acids. The CDR3 region is CASSQVDRHYGYTF. DNA of the CDR3: TGTGCCAGCAGCCAAGTCGACAGACACTATGGCTACACCTTC.

The chain is built from TRBV7-9 and TRBJ1-4; D gene unclear. The V end lost 1 base, the J end lost 3 bases, and 12 bases lay between the germline ends. Germline V gene data show CDR1 as SEHNR and CDR2 as FQNEAQ (reference sequence). This CDR3 is 16 amino acids long. CDR3 bases: TGTGCCAGCAGCTTAGTTCTCCGGGAGGCTAATGAAAAACTGTTTTTT. This sequence encodes CASSLVLREANEKLFF.

V and J are TRBV27 and TRBJ2-1; 10 bases agree with TRBD2. The CDR3 sequence is 19 residues long. Looked up from germline, CDR1 is MNHEY and CDR2 is SMNVEV (reference sequence). J lost 0 bases, V lost 4 bases, and 12 bases had no gene match. This chain's CDR3 is CASSYFLAGGPSSYNEQFF. Here the CDR3 DNA reads TGTGCCAGCAGTTATTTTTTAGCGGGGGGTCCGAGCTCCTACAATGAGCAGTTCTTC.

This sequence joins TRBV3-1 (or the pseudogene TRBV3-2) and TRBJ2-5, with D perhaps matching TRBD1 (5 bases). Germline values: CDR1 LGHDT, CDR2 YNNKEL (reference sequence). V was cut by 4 bases and J by 3 bases, with 15 bases left in between. The CDR3 contains 15 residues. In DNA form, the CDR3 reads TGTGCCAGCAGCCCTCCCTTAAGGGGAAAAGAGACCCAGTACTTC. Translation gives CASSPPLRGKETQYF.

The chain carries TRBV6-4 and TRBJ1-2; 10 bases fit TRBD1. This CDR3 region has 16 residues. Germline assignment: CDR1 MRHNA and CDR2 SNTAGT. The V gene end was trimmed by 3 bases and the J gene end by 2 bases; junction bases not matched to a gene: 6. CDR3 region: CASSEWDRGSNYGYTF. The CDR3 DNA reads TGTGCCAGCAGTGAATGGGACAGGGGCTCCAACTATGGCTACACCTTC.

This clone showed up just once. This chain uses TRBV7-9 with TRBJ2-1, with 11 bases lining up with TRBD2. The CDR3 covers 15 residues. J lost 8 bases, V lost 3 bases, and 6 bases had no gene match. Germline V gene data show CDR1 as SEHNR and CDR2 as FQNEAQ (reference sequence). The CDR3 loop reads CASSFLAGGIDEQFF. The CDR3 region has the DNA TGTGCCAGCAGCTTCCTAGCGGGGGGTATCGATGAGCAGTTCTTC. Complete variable domain (other parts from reference TRBV7-9 and TRBJ2-1): DTGVSQNPRHKITKRGQNVTFRCDPISEHNRLYWYRQTLGQGPEFLTYFQNEAQLEKSRLLSDRFSAERPKGSFSTLEIQRTEQGDSAMYLCASSFLAGGIDEQFFGPGTRLTVL.

The chain links TRBV6-1 to TRBJ2-2, with TRBD2 as a possible D gene (5 bases). CDR1 is MNHNS, CDR2 SASEGT, per germline. The CDR3 covers 17 residues. V was clipped by 3 bases and J by 9 bases, with 23 bases between them. The CDR3 sequence: CASSEEKRALGYRELFF. CDR3 nucleotide sequence: TGTGCCAGCAGTGAGGAGAAGAGGGCACTTGGTTACCGGGAGCTGTTTTTT.

As for this clone: Other nucleotide sequences in the sample specify the same CDR3. The J gene is TRBJ1-5, the V gene TRBV11-2; D call uncertain. V was trimmed by 0 bases and J by 2 bases, leaving 8 bases between them. Germline values: CDR1 SGHAT, CDR2 FQNNGV. The CDR3 loop spans 15 amino acids. CDR3 DNA sequence: TGTGCCAGCAGCTTAGATCTTGGAGGCAATCAGCCCCAGCATTTT. It encodes CASSLDLGGNQPQHF.

The chain links TRBV6-5 to TRBJ1-2; no firm D call. V was shortened by 6 bases and J by 2 bases, with 16 bases between the two germline ends. CDR1 and CDR2 (germline): MNHEY, SVGAGI. CDR3 length equals 15 residues. The CDR3, as DNA: TGTGCCAGCAGAATAGCCCCGACGGGGAACTATGGCTACACCTTC. Protein: CASRIAPTGNYGYTF.

DNA of the CDR3: TGTGCCAGCAGCAATAGCGGCAATGAGCAGTTCTTC. Its translation is CASSNSGNEQFF. The chain links TRBV7-2 to TRBJ2-1, with TRBD2 as a possible D gene (6 bases). The germline V and J ends were trimmed by 5 bases and 6 bases, with 8 bases remaining between them. Germline V CDR1 and CDR2: SGHTA, FQGNSA. This CDR3 spans 12 amino acids.

In DNA, the CDR3 is TGTGCCAGCTCACCCCCCTCGCCGGAGGGAGAGACCCAGTACTTC. Residues: CASSPPSPEGETQYF. The J gene is TRBJ2-5, the V gene TRBV18, with D possibly being TRBD2 (6 bases). V was cut by 3 bases and J by 4 bases, with 15 bases left in between. CDR3 length: 15 residues. Germline CDR1 KGHSH, CDR2 LQKENI.

The CDR3 DNA reads as TGTGCCAGCAGTCCTCGAACAGGTCCCGGAAACACCATATATTTT. It codes for CASSPRTGPGNTIYF. The rearrangement uses TRBV28 and TRBJ1-3, with D possibly being TRBD1 (5 bases). Germline V gene data show CDR1 as MDHEN and CDR2 as SYDVKM. The CDR3 has 15 residues. V was pared by 5 bases and J by 4 bases, with 15 bases between.

The chain uses TRBV28 and TRBJ1-2; no firm D call. V was shortened by 7 bases and J by 7 bases, with 22 bases between the two germline ends. Germline loops: CDR1 MDHEN, CDR2 SYDVKM. The length of the CDR3 is 15 residues. The CDR3 loop is CASIISLEGIGGYTF. The CDR3 coding sequence is TGTGCCAGCATAATCTCTCTTGAGGGAATCGGTGGCTACACCTTC.

The CDR3 bases are TGCGCCAGCAGCCAATATGGAAACACCATATATTTT. It specifies CASSQYGNTIYF. J is TRBJ1-3 and V is TRBV4-1, with unresolved D. Germline CDR1 MGHRA, CDR2 YSYEKL. The CDR3 covers 12 residues. Trimming stripped 2 bases from V and 3 bases from J, with 2 bases between.

The chain combines TRBV5-4 with TRBJ1-1; TRBD1 is a possible D gene (6 bases). V was clipped by 4 bases and J by 6 bases, with 10 bases between them. CDR1 is SGHNT and CDR2 is YYREEE in the germline V gene (reference sequence). This CDR3 is 12 amino acids long. The CDR3 is CASSTRTAEAFF. The CDR3, as DNA: TGTGCCAGCAGCACACGGACAGCTGAAGCTTTCTTT.

DNA for the CDR3: TGTGCCAGCTCCCTAACGGGGGGCTACAATGAGCAGTTCTTC. It encodes CASSLTGGYNEQFF. The V and J genes are TRBV9 and TRBJ2-1, with 7 bases that match TRBD2. The CDR3 loop spans 14 amino acids. The junction had 7 bases not matched to a gene; V was cut back by 7 bases and J by 3 bases. Per germline, CDR1 SGDLS and CDR2 YYNGEE.

The genes are TRBV5-1 and TRBJ2-1, with 7 bases fitting TRBD1. Trimming at V came to 2 bases and at J to 0 bases, leaving 5 bases not matched to a gene. Germline V gene lookup returns CDR1 SGHRS and CDR2 YFSETQ. The CDR3 contains 16 residues. The CDR3 DNA reads TGCGCCAGCAGCTTTGGGACAGAGAGCTCCTACAATGAGCAGTTCTTC. Translated: CASSFGTESSYNEQFF.

This rearrangement joins TRBV28 to TRBJ1-2; possibly TRBD1 for D (5 bases). CDR1 and CDR2 (germline): MDHEN, SYDVKM. This CDR3 is built from 11 residues. Between the trimmed V and J ends, which lost 6 bases and 10 bases, there was a span of 12 bases. CDR3 region: CASRTLRAYTF. For the CDR3, the DNA is TGTGCCAGCAGGACCCTCAGGGCCTACACCTTC.

CDR3 sequence reads: CASSPFSEKLFF. The CDR3 DNA follows: TGTGCCAGCAGCCCGTTTAGTGAAAAACTGTTTTTT. The rearrangement links TRBV28 to TRBJ1-4; unclear D gene. This CDR3 contains 12 residues. Trimming removed 6 bases at V and 7 bases at J, with 9 bases between. The germline V gene encodes CDR1 MDHEN and CDR2 SYDVKM.

The chain carries TRBV30 and TRBJ1-1; weak D call: TRBD1 (6 bases). The germline CDR1 and CDR2 sequences are GTSNPN and SVGIG (reference sequence). This CDR3 region has 13 residues. Trimming cost V 5 bases and J 4 bases, with 14 bases left between them. The CDR3, as DNA: TGTGCCTGGTCCAGGGGTTTTAGCACTGAAGCTTTCTTT. Protein: CAWSRGFSTEAFF.